This TCR beta chain was documented in a study of vaccination and CD4 T cells after COVID-19. Study summary: Control cultures were supplied with a CEFX pool, an HIV-1 Nef pool, or no peptide at all.

Treatment indicated: roughly 10-day PBMC culture with coronavirus spike peptide pools or control peptides (ViraFEST assay). ViraFEST expanded antigen-specific T cells with peptide pools, then sequenced TCRs. Oncomine TCR Beta short-read sequencing was applied to DNA from cultured CD4+ T cells. MiXCR, run by TCRdb on the PCR reads, gives a single entry per CDR3 protein. The table records about 20,000 distinct CDR3 sequences, 60% of them present only once. This CDR3 comprises 17 residues. V dropped 1 base and J dropped 2; count of bases not matched to a gene: 9. Germline lookup yields CDR1 LNHDA and CDR2 SQIVND (reference sequence). This clonotype was detected once. Its antigen remains unidentified.

The rearrangement links TRBV19 to TRBJ1-2, with TRBD1 identical over 8 bases. This material consisted of CD4+ T cells from blood, cultured in vitro, taken after SARS-CoV-2 vaccination. The sequence came from a human donor who had recovered from COVID-19. The CDR3 bases are TGTGCCAGTAGTATAGGTTTCCAGGGGGCGCGGAACTATGGCTACACCTTC. This translates into CASSIGFQGARNYGYTF.